Sequencing of this TCR beta chain was carried out in a study of T cell responses to AZD1222 COVID-19 vaccine. At the level of the study: Second doses at about 4 or about 12 weeks were pooled.

For this clone: Its matching antigen is unknown.

TCRdb keeps only in-frame clones here, not all; method: immunoSEQ multiplex PCR. This repertoire shows about 150,000 clones, approximately 88% found once; its top ten account for 4.1%. CDR1 is SGHRS, CDR2 YFSETQ, per germline. The CDR3 totals 14 residues. Trimming removed 5 bases from V and 1 base from J, with 12 bases in between. Study-level findings and limits: The donor cohort was predominantly white British with a female majority, and clonal diversity may have been underestimated.

The sequence was obtained from an adult in good health. The sequenced sample was peripheral blood, obtained on day 0 of AZD1222 vaccination. V usage is TRBV5-1 and J usage is TRBJ1-1; the D gene is possibly TRBD1 (6 bases). CDR3: CASRGAGKNTEAFF. CDR3 in DNA: TGCGCCAGCAGGGGGGCAGGGAAGAACACTGAAGCTTTCTTT. Using reference TRBV5-1 and TRBJ1-1 for the parts outside the CDR3, the full variable domain is KAGVTQTPRYLIKTRGQQVTLSCSPISGHRSVSWYQQTPGQGLQFLFEYFSETQRNKGNFPGRFSGRQFSNSRSEMNVSTLELGDSALYLCASRGAGKNTEAFFGQGTRLTVV.